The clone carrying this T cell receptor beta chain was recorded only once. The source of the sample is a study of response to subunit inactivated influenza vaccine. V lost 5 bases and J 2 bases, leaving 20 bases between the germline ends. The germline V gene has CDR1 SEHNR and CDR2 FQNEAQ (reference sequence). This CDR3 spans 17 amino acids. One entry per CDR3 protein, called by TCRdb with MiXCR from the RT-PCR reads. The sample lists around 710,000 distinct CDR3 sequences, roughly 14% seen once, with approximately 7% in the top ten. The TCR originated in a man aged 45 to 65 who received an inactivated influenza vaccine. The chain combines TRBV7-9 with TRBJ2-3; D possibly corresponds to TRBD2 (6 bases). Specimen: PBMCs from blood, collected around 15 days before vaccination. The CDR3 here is CASSPRAGSGPTDTQYF. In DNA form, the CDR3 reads TGTGCCAGCAGCCCCCGAGCTGGGAGCGGGCCCACAGATACGCAGTATTTT.